Sequencing of this T cell receptor (beta chain) was carried out in a study of persistence of HIV-infected CD4 T cells. Whole-study context: Up to roughly 180 mL blood was drawn at multiple time points; a couple of donors had single-time leukapheresis.

Whole-study results and caveats: TCR oligoclonality correlated with proviral oligoclonality in the same sorted populations. Degenerate expanded CDR3beta sequences were enriched among CMV- and Gag-responding cells.

An overlapping HIV-1 Gag peptide pool stimulated these cells at 0.95 to 1 ug/peptide/mL. Memory cells lacking CD40L and CD69 with high CD45RO were sorted. Germline CDR1 is LNHDA and CDR2 is SQIVND (reference sequence). Trimming took 5 bases from V and 2 from J, leaving 21 bases between them. The CDR3 sequence is 17 residues long. In the case of this clone: Antigen unknown.

The libraries were made with immunoSEQ version 4 in survey mode. Genomic DNA was diluted to around 10 ng/uL, up to 1 ug per sample. Only in-frame clones appear in the TCRdb table, and some are missing; sequencing was by immunoSEQ multiplex PCR. The data contain about 43,000 clones, approximately 80% of them singletons. This chain links TRBV19 with TRBJ1-2; D is possibly TRBD1 (6 bases). The sequence was obtained from an adult man with HIV who was CMV-seropositive. Sequenced here: CD4+ T cells sorted from PBMCs after roughly 18-hour stimulation, sampled from a patient who received antiretroviral therapy. The DNA of the CDR3 is TGTGCCAGTAGTCCTCGCGGCCTTGGGACAACCAACTATGGCTACACCTTC. Translated, it gives CASSPRGLGTTNYGYTF.